The rows below give T cell receptor beta chains drawn from one sample of a study of identical twins. Using its own MiXCR run on the 5' RACE reads, TCRdb lists one record per CDR3 protein. The repertoire holds about 250,000 distinct CDR3 sequences, with 7% to 8.5% as singletons. These data were likewise used in another study, on yellow fever vaccine responses in identical twins.

Sequenced material: CD8+ T cells sorted from blood. The receptors come from a young woman in good health. Both conserved end residues are part of each CDR3. A D gene is named only where the DNA matches it firmly. For some rows the clone size is stated as once, few or many, or as a class when expanded; others skip it.

TRBJ2-7,TRBV28,TRBD2,.,CASSSMGFNSGRAWRPYEQYF,TGTGCCAGCAGCTCCATGGGATTCAATAGCGGGAGGGCCTGGAGGCCCTACGAGCAGTACTTC
TRBJ2-6,TRBV7-9,.,.,CASSSPGWGANVLTF,TGTGCCAGCAGCTCGCCTGGATGGGGGGCCAACGTCCTGACTTTC
TRBJ2-3,TRBV29-1,TRBD2,many,CSVPKLAGNTQYF,TGCAGCGTTCCCAAACTAGCGGGGAATACGCAGTATTTT
TRBJ2-3,TRBV6-5,.,many,CASSYVSAIRDTQYF,TGTGCCAGCAGTTACGTTTCCGCTATTCGGGATACGCAGTATTTT
TRBJ2-7,TRBV3-1,.,many,CASSPSGYEQYF,TGTGCCAGCAGCCCCTCCGGCTACGAGCAGTACTTC
TRBJ1-2,TRBV2,.,many,CASSEGQWAGGYTF,TGTGCCAGCAGTGAAGGGCAGTGGGCCGGCGGCTACACCTTC
TRBJ2-1,TRBV7-8,TRBD1,.,CASSIDDRGPRIENEQFF,TGTGCCAGCAGCATCGACGACAGGGGGCCACGAATTGAGAATGAGCAGTTCTTC
TRBJ2-5,TRBV28,TRBD1,few,CASSSRTGGETQYF,TGTGCCAGCAGTTCTCGGACAGGGGGAGAGACCCAGTACTTC
TRBJ2-1,TRBV27,.,many,CASSLSLPTSYNEQFF,TGTGCCAGCAGTTTATCTTTACCAACCTCCTACAATGAGCAGTTCTTC
TRBJ2-1,TRBV28,.,.,CASSFRASGGQFF,TGTGCCAGCAGTTTCCGGGCCTCGGGCGGGCAGTTCTTC
TRBJ2-7,TRBV6-2/TRBV6-3,TRBD2,.,CASSYTGGRIDEQYF,TGTGCCAGCAGTTACACGGGAGGGCGGATAGACGAGCAGTACTTC
TRBJ2-5,TRBV12-5,.,.,CASGLETGKWETQYF,TGTGCTAGTGGTTTGGAAACAGGGAAGTGGGAGACCCAGTACTTC
TRBJ1-1,TRBV2,.,.,CAHSGAEAEAFF,TGTGCCCACAGTGGGGCTGAGGCTGAAGCTTTCTTT
TRBJ2-1,TRBV27,.,.,CASTISGSGSYNEQFF,TGTGCCAGCACCATTTCCGGTTCAGGGTCCTACAATGAGCAGTTCTTC
TRBJ1-1,TRBV29-1,.,many,CSVKPGAEAFF,TGCAGCGTGAAACCGGGGGCTGAAGCTTTCTTT
TRBJ2-7,TRBV19,.,.,CASSDYPGITSYEQYF,TGTGCCAGTAGCGATTACCCAGGGATTACGTCCTACGAGCAGTACTTC
TRBJ2-5,TRBV7-9,.,many,CASRSLQGFGETQYF,TGTGCCAGCAGATCATTGCAGGGATTCGGGGAGACCCAGTACTTC
TRBJ1-2,TRBV20-1,TRBD1,few,CSARDEEDRGANYGYTF,TGCAGTGCTAGAGATGAGGAGGACAGGGGAGCTAACTATGGCTACACCTTC
TRBJ1-5,TRBV6-5,TRBD1,few,CASSYSTGGNQPQHF,TGTGCCAGCAGTTACTCCACAGGGGGCAATCAGCCCCAGCATTTT
TRBJ2-7,TRBV29-1,.,few,CSGGEFNHEQYF,TGCAGCGGCGGGGAGTTTAACCACGAGCAGTACTTC
TRBJ1-1,TRBV29-1,.,many,CSVAQYSLNTEAFF,TGCAGCGTTGCCCAATACTCTCTGAACACTGAAGCTTTCTTT
TRBJ2-7,TRBV9,TRBD1,.,CASSAGTGGAYEQYF,TGTGCCAGCAGCGCCGGGACAGGGGGCGCTTACGAGCAGTACTTC
TRBJ2-2,TRBV18,.,.,CASSPPLFGGNTGELFF,TGTGCCAGCTCACCACCGCTTTTCGGGGGGAACACCGGGGAGCTGTTTTTT
TRBJ2-2,TRBV24-1,.,many,CATSFSYTGELFF,TGTGCCACCAGTTTTTCCTACACCGGGGAGCTGTTTTTT
TRBJ2-5,TRBV10-2,TRBD1,many,CASRGQGKETQYF,TGCGCCAGCAGGGGACAGGGGAAAGAGACCCAGTACTTC
TRBJ2-2,TRBV2,TRBD2,.,CASRGLAGVDTGELFF,TGTGCCAGCAGGGGACTAGCGGGAGTAGACACCGGGGAGCTGTTTTTT
TRBJ1-2,TRBV20-1,.,few,CSARDGTAYGYTF,TGCAGTGCTAGAGACGGGACGGCGTATGGCTACACCTTC
TRBJ2-1,TRBV27,.,.,CASSDNRDDPSYNEQFF,TGTGCCAGCAGCGACAACCGGGACGACCCATCCTACAATGAGCAGTTCTTC
TRBJ1-1,TRBV14,.,.,CASSQDRVQGRRTEAFF,TGTGCCAGCAGCCAAGATCGAGTGCAGGGAAGGAGAACTGAAGCTTTCTTT
TRBJ2-1,TRBV29-1,TRBD2,many,CSVDGASGRGFGNEQFF,TGCAGCGTTGATGGTGCTAGCGGGAGAGGTTTTGGTAATGAGCAGTTCTTC
TRBJ2-7,TRBV29-1,TRBD1,many,CSVDGTGRGEQYF,TGCAGCGTTGATGGGACAGGGAGAGGGGAGCAGTACTTC
TRBJ2-3,TRBV29-1,.,few,CSVRTDTQYF,TGCAGCGTCCGCACAGATACGCAGTATTTT
TRBJ2-1,TRBV15,.,many,CATSSRDGTGTRLVSSYNEQFF,TGTGCCACCAGCAGTAGAGATGGCACAGGGACCCGTCTGGTAAGCTCCTACAATGAGCAGTTCTTC
TRBJ2-2,TRBV12-5,TRBD1,many,CASDRANTGELFF,TGTGCTAGCGACAGGGCGAACACCGGGGAGCTGTTTTTT
TRBJ2-1,TRBV15,TRBD2,.,CATSPGTTYNEQFF,TGTGCCACCAGTCCTGGGACTACCTACAATGAGCAGTTCTTC
TRBJ1-2,TRBV20-1,TRBD1,few,CSARDRASYGYTF,TGCAGTGCTCGAGACAGGGCTTCCTATGGCTACACCTTC
TRBJ2-3,TRBV6-5,.,many,CASSYSVPTADTQYF,TGTGCCAGCAGTTACTCGGTCCCCACGGCGGATACGCAGTATTTT
TRBJ2-1,TRBV3-1,.,many,CASSQDLSSTGQFF,TGTGCCAGCAGCCAAGATCTGAGTAGTACGGGGCAGTTCTTC
TRBJ2-4,TRBV24-1,.,.,CATSAGSLAKNIQYF,TGTGCCACCAGTGCCGGATCGTTAGCCAAAAACATTCAGTACTTC
TRBJ2-2,TRBV6-4,.,many,CASSDSSTGELFF,TGTGCCAGCAGTGACTCTAGCACCGGGGAGCTGTTTTTT
TRBJ1-2,TRBV5-1,.,few,CASSLWSSIYGYTF,TGCGCCAGCAGCTTATGGAGTTCGATCTATGGCTACACCTTC